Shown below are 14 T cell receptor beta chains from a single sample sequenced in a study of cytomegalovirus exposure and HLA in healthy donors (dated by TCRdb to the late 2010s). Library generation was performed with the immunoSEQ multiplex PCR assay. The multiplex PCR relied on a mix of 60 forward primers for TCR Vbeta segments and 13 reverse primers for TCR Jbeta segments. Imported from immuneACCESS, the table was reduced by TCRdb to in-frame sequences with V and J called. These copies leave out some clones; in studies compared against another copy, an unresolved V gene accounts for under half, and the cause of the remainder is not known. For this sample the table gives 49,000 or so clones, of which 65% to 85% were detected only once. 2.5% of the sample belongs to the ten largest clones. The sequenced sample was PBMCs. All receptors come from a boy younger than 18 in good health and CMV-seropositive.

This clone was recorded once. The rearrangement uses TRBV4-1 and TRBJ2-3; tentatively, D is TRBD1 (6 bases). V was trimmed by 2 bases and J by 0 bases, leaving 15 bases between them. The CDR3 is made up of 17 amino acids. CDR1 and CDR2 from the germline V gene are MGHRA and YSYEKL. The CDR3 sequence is CASSQPRDRKSTDTQYF. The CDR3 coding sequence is TGCGCCAGCAGCCAACCGCGCGACAGGAAAAGCACAGATACGCAGTATTTT.

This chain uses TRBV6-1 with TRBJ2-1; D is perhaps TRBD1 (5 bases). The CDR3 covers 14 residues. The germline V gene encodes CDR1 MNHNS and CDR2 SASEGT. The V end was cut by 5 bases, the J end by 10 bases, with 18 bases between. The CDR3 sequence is CASSPRVWREEQFF. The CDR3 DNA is TGTGCCAGCAGTCCCAGGGTGTGGAGAGAGGAGCAGTTCTTC.

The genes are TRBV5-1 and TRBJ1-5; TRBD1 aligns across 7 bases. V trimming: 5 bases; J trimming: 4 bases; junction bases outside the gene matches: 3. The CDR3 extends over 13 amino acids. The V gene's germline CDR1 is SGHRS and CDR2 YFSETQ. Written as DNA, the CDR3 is TGCGCCAGCAGTCGACAGGGAAATCAGCCCCAGCATTTT. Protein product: CASSRQGNQPQHF. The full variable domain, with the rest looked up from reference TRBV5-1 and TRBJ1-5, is KAGVTQTPRYLIKTRGQQVTLSCSPISGHRSVSWYQQTPGQGLQFLFEYFSETQRNKGNFPGRFSGRQFSNSRSEMNVSTLELGDSALYLCASSRQGNQPQHFGDGTRLSIL.

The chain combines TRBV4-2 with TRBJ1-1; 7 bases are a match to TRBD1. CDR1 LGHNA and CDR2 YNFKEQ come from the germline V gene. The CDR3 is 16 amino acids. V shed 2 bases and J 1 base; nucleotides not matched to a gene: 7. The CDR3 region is CASSQRLGTENTEAFF. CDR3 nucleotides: TGTGCCAGCAGCCAACGGCTCGGGACAGAGAACACTGAAGCTTTCTTT.

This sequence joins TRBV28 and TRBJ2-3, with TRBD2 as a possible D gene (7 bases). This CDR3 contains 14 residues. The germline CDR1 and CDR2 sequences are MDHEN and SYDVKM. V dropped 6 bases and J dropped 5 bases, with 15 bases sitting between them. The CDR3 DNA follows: TGTGCCAGCAGCTCGGGGGGCCCTGGAGATACGCAGTATTTT. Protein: CASSSGGPGDTQYF.

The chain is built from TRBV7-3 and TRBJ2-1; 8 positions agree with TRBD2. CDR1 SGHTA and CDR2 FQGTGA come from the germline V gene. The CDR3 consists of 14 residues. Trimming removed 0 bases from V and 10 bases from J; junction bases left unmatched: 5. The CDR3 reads CASSLTGGAGEQFF. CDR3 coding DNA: TGTGCCAGCAGCTTAACCGGGGGGGCCGGGGAGCAGTTCTTC.

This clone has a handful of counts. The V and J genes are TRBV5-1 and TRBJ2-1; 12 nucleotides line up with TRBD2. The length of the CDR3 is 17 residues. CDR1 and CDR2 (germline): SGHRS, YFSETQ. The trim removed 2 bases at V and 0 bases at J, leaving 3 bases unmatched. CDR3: CASSLGLAGSSYNEQFF. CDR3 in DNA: TGCGCCAGCAGCTTAGGACTAGCGGGGAGCTCCTACAATGAGCAGTTCTTC. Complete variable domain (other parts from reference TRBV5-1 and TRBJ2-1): KAGVTQTPRYLIKTRGQQVTLSCSPISGHRSVSWYQQTPGQGLQFLFEYFSETQRNKGNFPGRFSGRQFSNSRSEMNVSTLELGDSALYLCASSLGLAGSSYNEQFFGPGTRLTVL.

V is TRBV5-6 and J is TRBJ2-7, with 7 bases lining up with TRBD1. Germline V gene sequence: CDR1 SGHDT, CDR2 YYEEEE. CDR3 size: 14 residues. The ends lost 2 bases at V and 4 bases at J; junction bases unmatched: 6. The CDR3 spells CASSFRGSGYEQYF. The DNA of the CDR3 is TGTGCCAGCAGCTTCAGGGGGTCTGGGTACGAGCAGTACTTC. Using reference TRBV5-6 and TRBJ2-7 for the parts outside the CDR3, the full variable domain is DAGVTQSPTHLIKTRGQQVTLRCSPKSGHDTVSWYQQALGQGPQFIFQYYEEEERQRGNFPDRFSGHQFPNYSSELNVNALLLGDSALYLCASSFRGSGYEQYFGPGTRLTVT.

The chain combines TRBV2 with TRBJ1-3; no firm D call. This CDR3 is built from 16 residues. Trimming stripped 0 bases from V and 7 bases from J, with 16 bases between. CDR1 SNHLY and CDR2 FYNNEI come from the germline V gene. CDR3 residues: CASSEARGIGNNTIYF. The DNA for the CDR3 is TGTGCCAGCAGTGAAGCGCGGGGAATCGGGAACAACACCATATATTTT.

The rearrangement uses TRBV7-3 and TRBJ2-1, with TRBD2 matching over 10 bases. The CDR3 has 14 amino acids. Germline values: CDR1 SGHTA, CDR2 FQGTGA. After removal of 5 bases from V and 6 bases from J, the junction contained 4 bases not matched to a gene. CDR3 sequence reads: CASSLAGAVNEQFF. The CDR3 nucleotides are TGTGCCAGCAGCCTAGCGGGGGCTGTCAATGAGCAGTTCTTC.

Written as DNA, the CDR3 is TGTGCCAGCAGTGCTGTCCAGGGGATCGGAAACATTCAGTACTTC. It codes for CASSAVQGIGNIQYF. V gene TRBV6-1 combines with J gene TRBJ2-4; a weak D match, TRBD1 (6 bases). The CDR3 has 15 residues. Germline CDR1 reads MNHNS; CDR2 reads SASEGT. V lost 4 bases, J lost 6 bases, and 16 bases lay in between.

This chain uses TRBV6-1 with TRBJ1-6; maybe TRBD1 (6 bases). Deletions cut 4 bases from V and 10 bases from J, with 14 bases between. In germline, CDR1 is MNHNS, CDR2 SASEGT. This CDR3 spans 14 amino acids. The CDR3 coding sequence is TGTGCCAGCAGTGTTACAGGGTTGGGATCACCCCTCCACTTT. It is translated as CASSVTGLGSPLHF.

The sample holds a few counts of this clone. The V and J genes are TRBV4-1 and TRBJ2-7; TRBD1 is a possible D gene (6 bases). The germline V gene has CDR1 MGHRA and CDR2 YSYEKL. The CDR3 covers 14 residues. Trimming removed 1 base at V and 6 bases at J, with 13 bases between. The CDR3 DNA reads TGCGCCAGCAGCCAAGTGGGCAGGGGTCGCGAGCAGTACTTC. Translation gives CASSQVGRGREQYF.

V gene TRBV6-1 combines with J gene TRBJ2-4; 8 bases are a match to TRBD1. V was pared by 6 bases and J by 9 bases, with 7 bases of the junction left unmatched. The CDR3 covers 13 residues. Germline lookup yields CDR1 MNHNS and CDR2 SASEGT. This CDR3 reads CASSQTGVGIQYF. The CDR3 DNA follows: TGTGCCAGCAGCCAGACAGGGGTCGGCATTCAGTACTTC.